The T cell receptor beta chain described here comes from a study of early T cells in non-severe SARS-CoV-2 infection. About the study: Unsorted whole-blood RNA was sequenced in bulk, leaving chains unpaired. Broader study findings: Private and CD4 specificities were missed by VDJdb matching, skewed to anti-spike CD8.

In this sample, this clonotype turned up many times. The antigen is not known. Per the germline V gene, CDR1 is DFQATT and CDR2 is SNEGSKA (reference sequence). V was clipped by 3 bases and J by 2 bases, with 17 bases between them. This CDR3 has 16 residues. The protocol attached unique molecular identifiers to individual cDNA molecules. TCRdb ran MiXCR on the 5' RACE reads and lists one entry per CDR3 protein. The sample holds about 39,000 distinct CDR3 sequences, 5.5% seen once. The TCR was taken from an adult who was a healthcare worker with PCR-confirmed SARS-CoV-2 infection or an uninfected control (not recorded which). The sequencing here drew on whole blood, taken at baseline. This rearrangement joins TRBV20-1 to TRBJ1-5; D is unclear. CDR3: CSARDGGGRRNQPQHF. CDR3 coding DNA: TGCAGTGCTAGGGACGGAGGAGGGCGGCGCAATCAGCCCCAGCATTTT.